The clone carrying this T cell receptor (beta chain) was picked up many times. What it binds is unknown. The V gene lost 4 bases and the J gene lost 4 bases, with 9 bases spanning the gap. This CDR3 region has 13 residues. The germline CDR1 and CDR2 sequences are SGHRS and YFSETQ. The data are from a study of CD8 T cells in ankylosing spondylitis. The authors made TCR beta libraries by quantitative 5'-RACE with molecular barcodes. TCRdb fed the 5' RACE reads into MiXCR, producing one record per CDR3 protein. Of fewer than 650,000 distinct CDR3 sequences detected, about 13% appear once; the ten largest clones hold 6.8%. Study-wide findings and caveats: Disease-linked clones displayed a CD8+ phenotype and appeared relatively rarely in peripheral blood. Ankylosing spondylitis blood appeared to be characterized by a TCR beta motif of several highly homologous variants. Disease-linked clones reportedly showed significant enrichment in matched ankylosing spondylitis synovial fluid.

The clonotype comes from a male donor with ankylosing spondylitis. This chain uses TRBV5-1 with TRBJ1-5; D gene unclear. The specimen was blood, either unsorted or a sorted T cell fraction (not recorded which). DNA of the CDR3: TGCGCCAGCAGCCCGACGTTGAATCAGCCCCAGCATTTT. It codes for CASSPTLNQPQHF.